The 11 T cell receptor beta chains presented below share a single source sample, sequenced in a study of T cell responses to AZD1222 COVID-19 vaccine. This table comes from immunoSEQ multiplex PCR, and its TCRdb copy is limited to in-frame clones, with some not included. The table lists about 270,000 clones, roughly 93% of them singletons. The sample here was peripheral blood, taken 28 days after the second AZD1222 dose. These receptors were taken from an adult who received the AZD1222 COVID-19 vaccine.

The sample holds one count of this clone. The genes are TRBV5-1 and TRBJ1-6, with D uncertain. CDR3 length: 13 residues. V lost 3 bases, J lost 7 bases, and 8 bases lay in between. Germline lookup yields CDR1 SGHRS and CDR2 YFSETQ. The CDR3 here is CASSWAENSPLHF. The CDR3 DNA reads TGCGCCAGCAGCTGGGCCGAAAATTCACCCCTCCACTTT.

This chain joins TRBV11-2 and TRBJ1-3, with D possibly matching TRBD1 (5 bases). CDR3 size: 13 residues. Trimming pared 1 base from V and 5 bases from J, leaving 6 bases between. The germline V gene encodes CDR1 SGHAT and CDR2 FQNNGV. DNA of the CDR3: TGTGCCAGCAGCTTAGGACAGAGAAACACCATATATTTT. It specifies CASSLGQRNTIYF.

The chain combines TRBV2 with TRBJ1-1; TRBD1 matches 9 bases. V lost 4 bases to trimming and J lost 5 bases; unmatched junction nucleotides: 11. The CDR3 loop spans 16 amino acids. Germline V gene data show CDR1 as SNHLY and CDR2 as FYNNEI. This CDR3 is CASSVDRGLIGTEAFF. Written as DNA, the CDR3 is TGTGCCAGCAGTGTCGACAGGGGGTTAATCGGGACTGAAGCTTTCTTT. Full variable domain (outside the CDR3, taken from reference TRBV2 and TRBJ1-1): EPEVTQTPSHQVTQMGQEVILRCVPISNHLYFYWYRQILGQKVEFLVSFYNNEISEKSEIFDDQFSVERPDGSNFTLKIRSTKLEDSAMYFCASSVDRGLIGTEAFFGQGTRLTVV.

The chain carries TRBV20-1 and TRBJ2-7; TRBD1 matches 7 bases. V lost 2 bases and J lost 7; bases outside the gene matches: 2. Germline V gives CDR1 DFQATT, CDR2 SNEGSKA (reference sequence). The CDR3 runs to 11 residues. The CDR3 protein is CSARTGDEQYF. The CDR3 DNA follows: TGCAGTGCTAGAACAGGGGATGAGCAGTACTTC.

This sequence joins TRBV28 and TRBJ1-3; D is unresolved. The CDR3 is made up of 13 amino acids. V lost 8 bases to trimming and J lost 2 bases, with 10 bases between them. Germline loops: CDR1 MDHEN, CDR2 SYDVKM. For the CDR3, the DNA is TGTGCCAGCTTGGGAGGGCCTGGAAACACCATATATTTT. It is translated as CASLGGPGNTIYF.

This chain's CDR3 is CAIRQAGTEAFF. In DNA, the CDR3 is TGTGCCATCAGACAGGCGGGCACTGAAGCTTTCTTT. This sequence joins TRBV10-3 and TRBJ1-1, with D maybe TRBD1 (5 bases). Per the germline V gene, CDR1 is ENHRY and CDR2 is SYGVKD. Trimming took 6 bases from V and 4 from J, leaving 9 bases between them. This CDR3 region has 12 residues.

DNA of the CDR3: TGCGCCAGCAGCTTGGCTGACACATTTCGCACAGATACGCAGTATTTT. This gives the protein CASSLADTFRTDTQYF. The V gene is TRBV5-1, the J gene TRBJ2-3; D is uncertain. Germline-derived CDR1 and CDR2 are SGHRS and YFSETQ. The CDR3 spans 16 residues. The V gene lost 0 bases and the J gene lost 1 base, with 12 bases spanning the gap.

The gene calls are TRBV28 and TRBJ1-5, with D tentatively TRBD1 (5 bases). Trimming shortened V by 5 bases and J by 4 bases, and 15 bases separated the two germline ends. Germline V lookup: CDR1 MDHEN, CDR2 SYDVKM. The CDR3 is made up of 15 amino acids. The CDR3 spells CASSGRGNLNQPQHF. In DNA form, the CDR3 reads TGTGCCAGCAGTGGGCGGGGGAACTTGAATCAGCCCCAGCATTTT.

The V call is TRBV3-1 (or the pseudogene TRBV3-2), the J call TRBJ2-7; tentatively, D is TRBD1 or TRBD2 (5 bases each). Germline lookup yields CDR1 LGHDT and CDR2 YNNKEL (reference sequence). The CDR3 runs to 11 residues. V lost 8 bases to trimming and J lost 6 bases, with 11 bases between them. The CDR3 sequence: CASRDVGEQYF. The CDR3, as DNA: TGTGCCAGCCGGGACGTCGGCGAGCAGTACTTC.

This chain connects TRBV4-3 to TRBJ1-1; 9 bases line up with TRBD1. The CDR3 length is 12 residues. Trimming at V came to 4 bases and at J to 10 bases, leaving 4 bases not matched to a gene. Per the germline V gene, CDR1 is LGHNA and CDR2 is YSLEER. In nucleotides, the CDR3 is TGCGCCAGCAGCCTTACAGGGGGCCGAGCTTTCTTT. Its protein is CASSLTGGRAFF.

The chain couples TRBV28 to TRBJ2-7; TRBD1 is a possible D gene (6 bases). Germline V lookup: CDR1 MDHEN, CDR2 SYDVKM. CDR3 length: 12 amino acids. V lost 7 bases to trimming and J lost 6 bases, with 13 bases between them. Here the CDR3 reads CASKATGTEQYF. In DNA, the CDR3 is TGTGCCAGCAAAGCCACAGGGACCGAGCAGTACTTC.